This passage covers 5 T cell receptor beta chains from one sample sequenced in a study of blood T cell repertoires in COVID-19. Repertoires were generated with immunoSEQ multiplex PCR, while TCRdb's copy carries only in-frame clones and drops some. The profile shows 200,000 or so clones, roughly four fifths of them singletons. Sequencing was performed on peripheral blood. These receptors originate from a human donor with acute or convalescent COVID-19. The donor label of this sample is uncertain.

V gene TRBV7-7 combines with J gene TRBJ2-1, with 10 bases that match TRBD2. Per germline, CDR1 SSHAT and CDR2 FNYEAQ (reference sequence). V trimming: 0 bases; J trimming: 6 bases; junction bases outside the gene matches: 2. The CDR3 has 15 residues. The CDR3 DNA reads TGTGCCAGCAGCTTAGCTAGCGGGAGGAGCAATGAGCAGTTCTTC. Amino acid sequence: CASSLASGRSNEQFF.

This rearrangement joins TRBV7-2 to TRBJ2-7; TRBD2 might be the D (6 bases). Germline CDR1 and CDR2: SGHTA and FQGNSA. This CDR3 region has 13 residues. Trimming cost V 3 bases and J 2 bases, with 8 bases left between them. CDR3 residues: CASSFGGTYEQYF. In DNA, the CDR3 is TGTGCCAGCAGCTTTGGCGGGACCTACGAGCAGTACTTC.

This chain links TRBV18 with TRBJ2-1, with 10 nucleotides matching TRBD2. With 0 bases clipped from V and 2 bases from J, the junction kept 4 bases outside the gene matches. The CDR3 is 17 residues long. The V gene's germline CDR1 is KGHSH and CDR2 LQKENI. The DNA of the CDR3 is TGTGCCAGCTCACCACCGTTCCTAGCGGGAGCCTACAATGAGCAGTTCTTC. Translating gives CASSPPFLAGAYNEQFF.

This sequence joins TRBV6-1 and TRBJ2-2; 7 bases are shared with TRBD2. The germline V gene has CDR1 MNHNS and CDR2 SASEGT. This CDR3 spans 17 amino acids. After removal of 2 bases from V and 4 bases from J, the junction contained 10 bases not matched to a gene. The DNA for the CDR3 is TGTGCCAGCAGTGAAACCGTCGCGGGAGCGGGCACCGGGGAGCTGTTTTTT. Encoded protein: CASSETVAGAGTGELFF.

This chain connects TRBV6-2 or TRBV6-3 to TRBJ2-3; 9 bases agree with TRBD2. With V trimmed by 2 bases and J by 0 bases, 3 bases remained unmatched. Germline CDR1 and CDR2: MNHEY and SVGEGT. CDR3 length equals 16 residues. CDR3 sequence reads: CASSYGLAGSTDTQYF. CDR3 nucleotide sequence: TGTGCCAGCAGTTACGGTCTAGCGGGAAGCACAGATACGCAGTATTTT.